The next 14 T cell receptor beta chains were all read from a single sample in a study of cytomegalovirus exposure and HLA in healthy donors. In the PCR, 60 Vbeta and 13 Jbeta primers were used. Clones were read by immunoSEQ multiplex PCR, and TCRdb kept only the in-frame ones, dropping some. The sample holds around 150,000 clones, 82% seen once. Sequenced sample: PBMCs. These receptors originate from a girl aged 10 to 17 in good health and CMV-seropositive.

CDR3 residues: CASRGTQGQETQYF. CDR3 bases: TGTGCCAGCAGGGGGACACAGGGACAAGAGACCCAGTACTTC. V usage is TRBV28 and J usage is TRBJ2-5; D may be TRBD1 (6 bases). CDR1 and CDR2 (germline): MDHEN, SYDVKM. The CDR3 is made up of 14 amino acids. Trimming left V 6 bases short and J 2 bases short, with 13 bases between. The full variable domain, rest sourced from reference TRBV28 and TRBJ2-5, is DVKVTQSSRYLVKRTGEKVFLECVQDMDHENMFWYRQDPGLGLRLIYFSYDVKMKEKGDIPEGYSVSREKKERFSLILESASTNQTSMYLCASRGTQGQETQYFGPGTRLLVL.

The chain has TRBV7-2 and TRBJ1-2; tentative D call: TRBD1 (5 bases). Trimming took 1 base from V and 4 from J, leaving 13 bases between them. This CDR3 is 15 amino acids long. Germline loops: CDR1 SGHTA, CDR2 FQGNSA. CDR3 DNA: TGTGCCAGCAGCTTAGTAAGGGGCGGCAGCTATGGCTACACCTTC. Its translation is CASSLVRGGSYGYTF. The full variable domain, rest sourced from reference TRBV7-2 and TRBJ1-2, is GAGVSQSPSNKVTEKGKDVELRCDPISGHTALYWYRQSLGQGLEFLIYFQGNSAPDKSGLPSDRFSAERTGGSVSTLTIQRTQQEDSAVYLCASSLVRGGSYGYTFGSGTRLTVV.

The chain uses TRBV19 and TRBJ1-1; the match to TRBD1 covers 8 bases. Germline loops: CDR1 LNHDA, CDR2 SQIVND (reference sequence). J was trimmed by 1 base and V by 6 bases; bases with no gene match: 7. The CDR3 runs to 15 residues. CDR3 nucleotide sequence: TGTGCCAGTAGACATGGACAGGGTGGGAACACTGAAGCTTTCTTT. It is translated as CASRHGQGGNTEAFF.

This clone was counted a few times. The V gene is TRBV28, the J gene TRBJ2-7; 9 bases are a match to TRBD1. The V segment lost 6 bases and the J segment 3 bases; nucleotides outside the gene matches: 15. CDR1 is MDHEN, CDR2 SYDVKM, per germline. This CDR3 comprises 17 residues. In DNA form, the CDR3 reads TGTGCCAGCAGGTCCGGGACAGGGAGGAGGGGGGACTACGAGCAGTACTTC. This encodes CASRSGTGRRGDYEQYF.

The V call is TRBV18, the J call TRBJ1-1, with 11 bases lining up with TRBD1. This CDR3 is 14 amino acids long. Trimming removed 3 bases from V and 5 bases from J; junction bases left unmatched: 2. Germline V gene lookup returns CDR1 KGHSH and CDR2 LQKENI. This CDR3 reads CASSPDRGRTEAFF. CDR3 DNA sequence: TGTGCCAGCTCACCGGACAGGGGGCGAACTGAAGCTTTCTTT.

V is TRBV18 and J is TRBJ2-7; 14 nucleotides align to TRBD2. Germline trimming cut 6 bases from V and 4 bases from J; bases unmatched to any gene: 5. In germline, CDR1 is KGHSH, CDR2 LQKENI. This CDR3 is 15 amino acids long. CDR3 nucleotide sequence: TGTGCCAGCTCCCGGGGGACTAGCGGGAGTTACGAGCAGTACTTC. Translating it yields CASSRGTSGSYEQYF.

This clone was counted between two and nine times. J is TRBJ1-3 and V is TRBV9, with D unclear. The CDR3 length is 12 residues. V lost 4 bases and J 9 bases, leaving 11 bases between the germline ends. The germline gives CDR1 SGDLS, CDR2 YYNGEE. CDR3: CASSPRPGTIYF. The CDR3 DNA is TGTGCCAGCAGCCCTAGGCCTGGCACCATATATTTT. The full variable domain, rest sourced from reference TRBV9 and TRBJ1-3, is DSGVTQTPKHLITATGQRVTLRCSPRSGDLSVYWYQQSLDQGLQFLIQYYNGEERAKGNILERFSAQQFPDLHSELNLSSLELGDSALYFCASSPRPGTIYFGEGSWLTVV.

V is TRBV19 and J is TRBJ1-5, with unresolved D. The CDR3 is 13 residues long. Trimming removed 4 bases at V and 1 base at J, with 5 bases between. CDR1 LNHDA and CDR2 SQIVND come from the germline V gene (reference sequence). CDR3 bases: TGTGCCAGTAGTACACAGAGCAATCAGCCCCAGCATTTT. The encoded protein is CASSTQSNQPQHF.

The chain has TRBV5-1 and TRBJ2-7, with D maybe TRBD1 (5 bases). This CDR3 has 14 amino acids. V was pared by 0 bases and J by 3 bases, with 10 bases between. Germline V gene sequence: CDR1 SGHRS, CDR2 YFSETQ. The CDR3 loop reads CASSLATGIYEQYF. In DNA, the CDR3 is TGCGCCAGCAGCTTGGCCACAGGAATCTACGAGCAGTACTTC.

The chain couples TRBV6-6 to TRBJ1-2, with D possibly TRBD1 on 5 matching bases. Between the trimmed V and J ends, which lost 2 bases and 8 bases, there was a span of 9 bases. Per the germline V gene, CDR1 is MNHNY and CDR2 is SVGAGI (reference sequence). The CDR3 consists of 12 residues. The CDR3 sequence is CASSYSQGGYTF. CDR3 coding DNA: TGTGCCAGCAGTTACAGCCAGGGCGGCTACACCTTC.

The chain has TRBV7-3 and TRBJ1-1; weak D call: TRBD1 (5 bases). The CDR3 totals 13 residues. Germline values: CDR1 SGHTA, CDR2 FQGTGA. V shed 3 bases and J shed 3 bases, with 8 bases lying between them. CDR3 loop: CASSFDSDTEAFF. The DNA of the CDR3 is TGTGCCAGCAGCTTCGACAGTGACACTGAAGCTTTCTTT.

The V gene is TRBV29-1, the J gene TRBJ2-5; TRBD2 agrees at 12 bases. The CDR3 loop spans 14 amino acids. CDR1 is SQVTM and CDR2 is ANQGSEA in the germline V gene. The V gene end was trimmed by 7 bases and the J gene end by 5 bases; junction bases not matched to a gene: 8. CDR3 residues: CSGLLAGGRETQYF. The CDR3 region has the DNA TGCAGCGGGCTACTAGCGGGAGGCCGGGAGACCCAGTACTTC.

J is TRBJ2-3 and V is TRBV6-5; 7 nucleotides match TRBD1. The CDR3 consists of 14 residues. Germline values: CDR1 MNHEY, CDR2 SVGAGI. With 6 bases clipped from V and 2 bases from J, the junction kept 5 bases outside the gene matches. Here the CDR3 DNA reads TGTGCCAGCAGGTGGGACAGCAACACAGATACGCAGTATTTT. It encodes CASRWDSNTDTQYF.

The chain recombines TRBV4-3 with TRBJ2-7; 9 bases match TRBD2. The germline V gene encodes CDR1 LGHNA and CDR2 YSLEER. The CDR3 totals 16 residues. Trimming at V came to 0 bases and at J to 3 bases, leaving 6 bases not matched to a gene. CDR3 sequence (DNA): TGCGCCAGCAGCCAAGATGCGGGACTAGCTGGCTACGAGCAGTACTTC. Its translation: CASSQDAGLAGYEQYF.